The clone carrying this T cell receptor beta chain occurred many times. The record originates from a study of T-cell reconstitution after alpha-beta-depleted transplantation in children. Germline CDR1 reads SGHRS; CDR2 reads YFSETQ. V lost 0 bases and J 3 bases, leaving 13 bases between the germline ends. This CDR3 contains 15 residues. This sample's TCRbeta library carried unique molecular identifier barcodes. One entry per CDR3 protein results from TCRdb running MiXCR on the PCR reads. Of 190,000 or so distinct CDR3 sequences listed, approximately 15% are singletons. The chain carries TRBV5-1 and TRBJ2-7; a weak D match, TRBD2 (6 bases). This receptor was obtained from a human donor who donated a stem cell graft to a child with acute lymphoblastic leukemia. This specimen was PBMCs from the stem cell graft donor, taken from the stem cell graft. The CDR3 bases are TGCGCCAGCAGCTTGGGATCCACTAGCTTCTACGAGCAGTACTTC. Translation gives CASSLGSTSFYEQYF.